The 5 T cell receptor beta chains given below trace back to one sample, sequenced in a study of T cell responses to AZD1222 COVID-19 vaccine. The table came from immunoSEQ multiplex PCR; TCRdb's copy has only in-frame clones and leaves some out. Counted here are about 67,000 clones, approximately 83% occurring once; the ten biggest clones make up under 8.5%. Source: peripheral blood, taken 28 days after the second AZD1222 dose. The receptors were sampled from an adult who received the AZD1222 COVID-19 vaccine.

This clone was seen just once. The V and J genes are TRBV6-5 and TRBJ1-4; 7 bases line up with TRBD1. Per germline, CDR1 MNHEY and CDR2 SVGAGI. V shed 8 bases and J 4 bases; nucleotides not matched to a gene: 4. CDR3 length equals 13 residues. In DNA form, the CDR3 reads TGTGCCAGCCGCCGGGACAGTAATGAAAAACTGTTTTTT. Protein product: CASRRDSNEKLFF.

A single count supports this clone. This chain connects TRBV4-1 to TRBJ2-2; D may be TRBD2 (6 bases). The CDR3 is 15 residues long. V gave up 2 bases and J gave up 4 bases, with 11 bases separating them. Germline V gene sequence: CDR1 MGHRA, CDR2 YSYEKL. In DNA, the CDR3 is TGCGCCAGCAGCCAAACTAGCCGGGTCACCGGGGAGCTGTTTTTT. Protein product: CASSQTSRVTGELFF.

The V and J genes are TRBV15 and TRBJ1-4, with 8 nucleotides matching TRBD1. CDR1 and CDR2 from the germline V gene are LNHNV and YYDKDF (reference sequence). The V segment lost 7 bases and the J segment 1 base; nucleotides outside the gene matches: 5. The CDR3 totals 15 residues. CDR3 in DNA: TGTGCCACCACTCGAGACAGGGGAACTAATGAAAAACTGTTTTTT. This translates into CATTRDRGTNEKLFF.

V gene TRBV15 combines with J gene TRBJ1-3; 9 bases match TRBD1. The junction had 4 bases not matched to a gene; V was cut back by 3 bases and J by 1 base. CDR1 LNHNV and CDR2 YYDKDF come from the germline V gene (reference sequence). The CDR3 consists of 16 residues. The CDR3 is CATSRAGTGSGNTIYF. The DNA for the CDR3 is TGTGCCACCAGCAGGGCCGGGACAGGGTCTGGAAACACCATATATTTT.

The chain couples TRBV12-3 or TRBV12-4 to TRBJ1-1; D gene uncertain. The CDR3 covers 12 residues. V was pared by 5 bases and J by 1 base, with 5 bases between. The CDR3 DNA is TGTGCCAGCAGTCTCCAGAACACTGAAGCTTTCTTT. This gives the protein CASSLQNTEAFF.